This section outlines one TCR beta chain sequence together with its context. Possible read error: a much larger clone is one base away. The definition of stable Graves' hyperthyroidism was no ophthalmopathy progression within 18 months. Patients were aged 18 to 65, had disease duration under 2 months, and had newly diagnosed hyperthyroidism. The PBMCs studied were ones that came from about 10 ml fresh peripheral blood. The data were taken from a study of T cells in Graves' hyperthyroidism and ophthalmopathy. The CDR3 extends over 14 amino acids. Trimming stripped 7 bases from V and 10 bases from J, with 20 bases between. Germline assignment: CDR1 SNHLY and CDR2 FYNNEI. Amplified TCR beta CDR3 regions derived from RNA transcripts. When the TCR CDR3 underwent first-round RT-PCR, the HTBI primer set was used. A single record per CDR3 protein comes from TCRdb applying MiXCR to the multiplex PCR reads. This table has 600,000 to 800,000 distinct CDR3 sequences, roughly a third appearing once.

The rearrangement joins TRBV2 to TRBJ1-5; weak D call: TRBD1 (5 bases). Specimen: blood. This receptor was taken from a woman in her thirties or forties with Graves' hyperthyroidism. This chain's CDR3 is CASTRRDPGGPQHF. In nucleotides, the CDR3 is TGTGCCAGCACTCGACGGGACCCAGGCGGACCCCAGCATTTT.